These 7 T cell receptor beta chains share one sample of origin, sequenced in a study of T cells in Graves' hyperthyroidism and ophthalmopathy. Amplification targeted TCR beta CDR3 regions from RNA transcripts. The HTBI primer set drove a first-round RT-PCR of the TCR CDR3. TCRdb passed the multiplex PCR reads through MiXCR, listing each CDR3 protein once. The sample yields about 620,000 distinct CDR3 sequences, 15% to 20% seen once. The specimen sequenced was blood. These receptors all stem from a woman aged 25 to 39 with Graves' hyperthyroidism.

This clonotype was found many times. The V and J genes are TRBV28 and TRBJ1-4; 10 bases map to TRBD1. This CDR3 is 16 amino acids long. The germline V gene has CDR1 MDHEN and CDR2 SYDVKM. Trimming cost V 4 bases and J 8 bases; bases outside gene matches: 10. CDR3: CASSSPTGQGKEKLFF. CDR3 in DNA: TGTGCCAGCAGTTCTCCTACGGGACAGGGGAAGGAAAAACTGTTTTTT. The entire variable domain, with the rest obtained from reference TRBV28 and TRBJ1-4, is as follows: DVKVTQSSRYLVKRTGEKVFLECVQDMDHENMFWYRQDPGLGLRLIYFSYDVKMKEKGDIPEGYSVSREKKERFSLILESASTNQTSMYLCASSSPTGQGKEKLFFGSGTQLSVL.

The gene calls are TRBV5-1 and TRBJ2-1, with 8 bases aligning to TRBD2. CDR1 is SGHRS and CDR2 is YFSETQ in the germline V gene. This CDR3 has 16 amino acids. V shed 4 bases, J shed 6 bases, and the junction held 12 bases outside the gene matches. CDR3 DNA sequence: TGCGCCAGCAGCCCCGGAGGCGGGGGGTCTTCCAATGAGCAGTTCTTC. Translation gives CASSPGGGGSSNEQFF.

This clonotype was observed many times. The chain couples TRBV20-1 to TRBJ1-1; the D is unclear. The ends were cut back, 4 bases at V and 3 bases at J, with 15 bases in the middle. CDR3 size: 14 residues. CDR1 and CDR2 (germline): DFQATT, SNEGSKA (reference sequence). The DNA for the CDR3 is TGCAGTGCTATCTCGGAGGGTTACCACACTGAAGCTTTCTTT. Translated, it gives CSAISEGYHTEAFF.

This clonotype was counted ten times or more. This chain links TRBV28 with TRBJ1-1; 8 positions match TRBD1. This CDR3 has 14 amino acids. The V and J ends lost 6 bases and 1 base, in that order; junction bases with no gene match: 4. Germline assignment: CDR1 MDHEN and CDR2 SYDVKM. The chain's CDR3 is CASREQGGNTEAFF. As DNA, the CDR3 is TGTGCCAGCAGGGAACAGGGGGGGAACACTGAAGCTTTCTTT.

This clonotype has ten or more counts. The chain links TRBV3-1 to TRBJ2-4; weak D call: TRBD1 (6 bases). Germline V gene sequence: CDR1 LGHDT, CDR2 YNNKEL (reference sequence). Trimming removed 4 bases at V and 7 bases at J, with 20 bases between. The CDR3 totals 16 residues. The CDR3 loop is CASSPYFNGGVNIQYF. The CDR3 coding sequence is TGTGCCAGCAGCCCGTACTTCAATGGGGGCGTGAACATTCAGTACTTC.

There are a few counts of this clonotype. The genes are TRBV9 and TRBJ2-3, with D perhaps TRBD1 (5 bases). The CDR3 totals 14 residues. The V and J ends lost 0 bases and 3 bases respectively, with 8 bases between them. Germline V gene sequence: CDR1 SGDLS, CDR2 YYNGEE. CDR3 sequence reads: CASSVDRNTDTQYF. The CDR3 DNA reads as TGTGCCAGCAGCGTAGACAGGAATACAGATACGCAGTATTTT.

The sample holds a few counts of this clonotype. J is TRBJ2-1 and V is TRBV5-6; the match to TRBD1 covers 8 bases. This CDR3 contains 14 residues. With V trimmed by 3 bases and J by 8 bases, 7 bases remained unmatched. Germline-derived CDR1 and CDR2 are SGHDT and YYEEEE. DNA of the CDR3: TGTGCCAGCAGCTCCGGGACAGGAGTGCATGAGCAGTTCTTC. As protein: CASSSGTGVHEQFF.